This section outlines one T cell receptor gamma chain sequence together with its context. CDR1 GITISATS and CDR2 ISYDGTV come from the germline V gene (reference sequence). This CDR3 region has 14 residues. TCRdb redid the clone calls on the reads with CATT. The profile shows approximately 100 gamma-chain clones, 93% of them singletons. The data are from a study of gamma-delta chains in newborns, infants, children. In the study overall: Microbial exposure reportedly drives polyclonal innate γδ T cell expansion after birth.

The sequence was obtained from a child who was a newborn, infant or young child, either healthy, febrile or measles-vaccinated (not recorded which). This table probably holds off-target reads from a library built for another chain. The V gene is TRGV9; the J gene was not called. The material was blood, obtained at week 4. The CDR3 DNA sequence: TGTGCCTGTGACACCTGGGGGATGACAGCACAACTCTTCTTT. It yields the protein CACDTWGMTAQLFF.